These T cell receptor beta chains were read from a single sample in a study of T-cell reconstitution after alpha-beta-depleted transplantation in children. TCRdb passed the PCR reads through MiXCR, listing each CDR3 protein once. The sample contains 540,000 or so distinct CDR3 sequences, about 23% of which appear only once. This specimen consisted of PBMCs, mostly from graft donor cells, obtained 360 days after TCRalphabeta/CD19-depleted stem cell transplant. These receptors originate from a boy in the first two years of life who had a stem cell transplant for acute myeloid leukemia, so the T cells may come from the graft donor. Each CDR3 is given with its conserved first and last residue. A D gene is named only where the DNA matches it firmly. Clone size appears in some rows only: once, few, many, or a class for an expanded clone.

clone_size: NA
j_call: TRBJ2-1
d_call: TRBD2
v_call: TRBV6-2/TRBV6-3
cdr3_aa: CATSGDNSYNEQFF
cdr3_nt: TGTGCCACTAGCGGGGATAACTCCTACAATGAGCAGTTCTTC

clone_size: many
j_call: TRBJ2-2
d_call: NA
v_call: TRBV28
cdr3_aa: CASSPWLGGELFF
cdr3_nt: TGTGCCAGCAGTCCTTGGTTGGGCGGGGAGCTGTTTTTT

clone_size: NA
j_call: TRBJ1-2
d_call: NA
v_call: TRBV9
cdr3_aa: CASSGDSPGGYTF
cdr3_nt: TGTGCCAGCAGTGGGGACTCCCCCGGGGGCTACACCTTC

clone_size: few
j_call: TRBJ1-5
d_call: TRBD1
v_call: TRBV20-1
cdr3_aa: CSASTGAIGNQPQHF
cdr3_nt: TGCAGTGCTAGTACAGGGGCGATCGGCAATCAGCCCCAGCATTTT

clone_size: NA
j_call: TRBJ2-5
d_call: NA
v_call: TRBV25-1
cdr3_aa: CASSTRRGSQETQYF
cdr3_nt: TGTGCCAGCAGTACCCGCAGGGGATCACAAGAGACCCAGTACTTC

clone_size: few
j_call: TRBJ2-3
d_call: TRBD2
v_call: TRBV20-1
cdr3_aa: CSARDRERGGILTDTQYF
cdr3_nt: TGCAGTGCTAGAGATCGCGAACGGGGGGGAATACTCACAGATACGCAGTATTTT

clone_size: NA
j_call: TRBJ2-1
d_call: NA
v_call: TRBV12-3/TRBV12-4
cdr3_aa: CASSLALEGRGYEQFF
cdr3_nt: TGTGCCAGCAGTTTAGCGCTGGAAGGCCGAGGCTATGAGCAGTTCTTC

clone_size: many
j_call: TRBJ1-1
d_call: NA
v_call: TRBV27
cdr3_aa: CASSLSAGRGIAEAFF
cdr3_nt: TGTGCCAGCAGTTTATCTGCGGGCAGGGGAATAGCTGAAGCTTTCTTT

clone_size: NA
j_call: TRBJ2-7
d_call: NA
v_call: TRBV6-5
cdr3_aa: CASSYSGQRGYEQYF
cdr3_nt: TGTGCCAGCAGTTACTCGGGGCAGAGGGGCTACGAGCAGTACTTC

clone_size: many
j_call: TRBJ2-2
d_call: NA
v_call: TRBV19
cdr3_aa: CASSMDWSPNTGELFF
cdr3_nt: TGTGCCAGTAGTATGGATTGGAGCCCCAACACCGGGGAGCTGTTTTTT

clone_size: few
j_call: TRBJ2-1
d_call: NA
v_call: TRBV6-1
cdr3_aa: CASSLIGSSYNEQFF
cdr3_nt: TGTGCCAGCAGTCTTATCGGGAGCTCCTACAATGAGCAGTTCTTC

clone_size: NA
j_call: TRBJ1-1
d_call: TRBD1
v_call: TRBV6-1
cdr3_aa: CASSVQGKNTEAFF
cdr3_nt: TGTGCCAGCAGTGTACAGGGGAAGAACACTGAAGCTTTCTTT

clone_size: NA
j_call: TRBJ1-1
d_call: TRBD1
v_call: TRBV7-9
cdr3_aa: CASSPDRGQSSAFF
cdr3_nt: TGTGCCAGCAGTCCTGACAGGGGGCAAAGCTCAGCTTTCTTT

clone_size: NA
j_call: TRBJ2-3
d_call: NA
v_call: TRBV6-5
cdr3_aa: CASSYVARGTDTQYF
cdr3_nt: TGTGCCAGCAGTTACGTTGCACGGGGCACAGATACGCAGTATTTT

clone_size: NA
j_call: TRBJ2-5
d_call: TRBD2
v_call: TRBV6-1
cdr3_aa: CASSQGLALPQETQYF
cdr3_nt: TGTGCCAGCAGTCAAGGACTAGCCCTACCACAAGAGACCCAGTACTTC

clone_size: many
j_call: TRBJ2-1
d_call: NA
v_call: TRBV28
cdr3_aa: CASSFGQGTYNEQFF
cdr3_nt: TGTGCCAGCAGTTTCGGCCAGGGCACCTACAATGAGCAGTTCTTC

clone_size: many
j_call: TRBJ2-7
d_call: TRBD1
v_call: TRBV4-3
cdr3_aa: CASSQLTGDEQYF
cdr3_nt: TGCGCCAGCAGCCAACTGACAGGGGACGAGCAGTACTTC

clone_size: NA
j_call: TRBJ2-3
d_call: TRBD2
v_call: TRBV28
cdr3_aa: CASSLYLAGGTPDTQYF
cdr3_nt: TGTGCCAGCAGTTTATATTTAGCGGGGGGAACGCCAGATACGCAGTATTTT

clone_size: many
j_call: TRBJ1-6
d_call: NA
v_call: TRBV20-1
cdr3_aa: CSARVREMNSPLHF
cdr3_nt: TGCAGTGCTAGAGTACGGGAAATGAATTCACCCCTCCACTTT

clone_size: few
j_call: TRBJ2-7
d_call: NA
v_call: TRBV20-1
cdr3_aa: CSASLPRGRGLVYEQYF
cdr3_nt: TGCAGTGCTAGCCTACCTCGCGGGCGGGGGCTAGTCTACGAGCAGTACTTC

clone_size: few
j_call: TRBJ1-2
d_call: TRBD1
v_call: TRBV29-1
cdr3_aa: CSDQTGFYGYTF
cdr3_nt: TGCAGCGATCAGACAGGGTTCTATGGCTACACCTTC

clone_size: NA
j_call: TRBJ1-4
d_call: TRBD1
v_call: TRBV5-4
cdr3_aa: CASSFGTDEKLFF
cdr3_nt: TGTGCCAGCAGCTTCGGGACAGATGAAAAACTGTTTTTT

clone_size: NA
j_call: TRBJ2-7
d_call: TRBD2
v_call: TRBV4-3
cdr3_aa: CASSFLGAGGYEQYF
cdr3_nt: TGCGCCAGCAGCTTCCTCGGAGCGGGGGGCTACGAGCAGTACTTC

clone_size: many
j_call: TRBJ2-7
d_call: TRBD1
v_call: TRBV9
cdr3_aa: CASSVDPGQNYEQYF
cdr3_nt: TGTGCCAGCAGCGTAGACCCGGGACAGAACTACGAGCAGTACTTC

clone_size: NA
j_call: TRBJ2-3
d_call: NA
v_call: TRBV20-1
cdr3_aa: CSEGAGTDTQYF
cdr3_nt: TGCAGTGAAGGGGCAGGGACAGATACGCAGTATTTT

clone_size: few
j_call: TRBJ2-1
d_call: TRBD2
v_call: TRBV2
cdr3_aa: CASSDLPGGALEQFF
cdr3_nt: TGTGCCAGCAGTGATTTACCCGGGGGGGCCCTTGAGCAGTTCTTC

clone_size: many
j_call: TRBJ2-7
d_call: NA
v_call: TRBV7-2
cdr3_aa: CASSAGGGGISYEQYF
cdr3_nt: TGTGCCAGCAGCGCCGGAGGGGGAGGGATCTCCTACGAGCAGTACTTC

clone_size: NA
j_call: TRBJ2-3
d_call: NA
v_call: TRBV5-1
cdr3_aa: CASIPRGSDTQYF
cdr3_nt: TGCGCCAGCATCCCCCGGGGTTCGGATACGCAGTATTTT

clone_size: many
j_call: TRBJ2-6
d_call: NA
v_call: TRBV29-1
cdr3_aa: CSVVYSGANVLTF
cdr3_nt: TGCAGCGTCGTTTACTCTGGGGCCAACGTCCTGACTTTC

clone_size: NA
j_call: TRBJ2-1
d_call: NA
v_call: TRBV11-2
cdr3_aa: CASSLELLTDNEQFF
cdr3_nt: TGTGCCAGCAGCTTAGAACTACTTACTGACAATGAGCAGTTCTTC

clone_size: NA
j_call: TRBJ2-5
d_call: TRBD1
v_call: TRBV20-1
cdr3_aa: CSARDWDRGQETQYF
cdr3_nt: TGCAGTGCTAGAGATTGGGACAGGGGGCAGGAGACCCAGTACTTC

clone_size: NA
j_call: TRBJ2-3
d_call: NA
v_call: TRBV5-1
cdr3_aa: CASSLRSSAGQYF
cdr3_nt: TGCGCCAGCAGCTTGAGGTCCAGCGCTGGGCAGTATTTT

clone_size: NA
j_call: TRBJ2-2
d_call: TRBD2
v_call: TRBV27
cdr3_aa: CASPSGGGPGELFF
cdr3_nt: TGTGCCAGCCCCTCCGGGGGGGGCCCCGGGGAGCTGTTTTTT

clone_size: few
j_call: TRBJ1-1
d_call: TRBD1
v_call: TRBV20-1
cdr3_aa: CSARTGGGGEAFF
cdr3_nt: TGCAGTGCTAGAACGGGAGGGGGCGGCGAAGCTTTCTTT

clone_size: many
j_call: TRBJ1-6
d_call: NA
v_call: TRBV11-2
cdr3_aa: CASSPPKGQGSGNSPLHF
cdr3_nt: TGTGCCAGCAGCCCCCCCAAAGGGCAGGGAAGCGGGAATTCACCCCTCCACTTT

clone_size: few
j_call: TRBJ1-6
d_call: TRBD1
v_call: TRBV20-1
cdr3_aa: CSARRTGERNSPLHF
cdr3_nt: TGCAGTGCTAGAAGAACAGGGGAACGGAATTCACCCCTCCACTTT

clone_size: NA
j_call: TRBJ2-7
d_call: NA
v_call: TRBV2
cdr3_aa: CASSEGLLLSYEQYF
cdr3_nt: TGTGCCAGCAGTGAGGGACTCCTGCTCTCCTACGAGCAGTACTTC

clone_size: NA
j_call: TRBJ2-7
d_call: TRBD2
v_call: TRBV20-1
cdr3_aa: CSAGSSGGSSPYEQYF
cdr3_nt: TGCAGTGCTGGGTCTAGCGGGGGCTCGTCCCCCTACGAGCAGTACTTC

clone_size: NA
j_call: TRBJ1-3
d_call: TRBD1
v_call: TRBV4-2
cdr3_aa: CASSPSLQGAGNTIYF
cdr3_nt: TGTGCCAGCAGCCCCAGCCTACAGGGGGCTGGAAACACCATATATTTT

clone_size: NA
j_call: TRBJ2-1
d_call: NA
v_call: TRBV7-8
cdr3_aa: CASSQRGLLLAGEQFF
cdr3_nt: TGTGCCAGCAGCCAGAGGGGTTTATTGCTAGCTGGTGAGCAGTTCTTC

clone_size: many
j_call: TRBJ2-3
d_call: NA
v_call: TRBV24-1
cdr3_aa: CATSDFYGGIDTQYF
cdr3_nt: TGTGCCACCAGTGATTTCTACGGGGGCATCGATACGCAGTATTTT

clone_size: NA
j_call: TRBJ1-1
d_call: NA
v_call: TRBV29-1
cdr3_aa: CSVGGRQGQRTEAFF
cdr3_nt: TGCAGCGTTGGGGGGAGGCAGGGGCAACGGACTGAAGCTTTCTTT

clone_size: NA
j_call: TRBJ2-7
d_call: NA
v_call: TRBV5-4
cdr3_aa: CASSLAYKEATYEQYF
cdr3_nt: TGTGCCAGCAGCTTGGCCTATAAGGAGGCTACCTACGAGCAGTACTTC

clone_size: NA
j_call: TRBJ2-7
d_call: NA
v_call: TRBV3-1
cdr3_aa: CASSQMRGPYEQYF
cdr3_nt: TGTGCCAGCAGCCAAATGCGGGGCCCCTACGAGCAGTACTTC

clone_size: NA
j_call: TRBJ2-5
d_call: TRBD2
v_call: TRBV5-1
cdr3_aa: CASSLGGLDQETQYF
cdr3_nt: TGCGCCAGCAGCTTGGGAGGACTAGACCAAGAGACCCAGTACTTC

clone_size: NA
j_call: TRBJ2-3
d_call: NA
v_call: TRBV5-1
cdr3_aa: CASSLGRLRTVPTDTQYF
cdr3_nt: TGCGCCAGCAGCTTGGGGAGGCTGAGGACAGTGCCCACAGATACGCAGTATTTT

clone_size: few
j_call: TRBJ2-1
d_call: TRBD2
v_call: TRBV10-1
cdr3_aa: CASSPGTSGWNEQFF
cdr3_nt: TGCGCCAGCAGCCCCGGGACTAGCGGGTGGAATGAGCAGTTCTTC

clone_size: few
j_call: TRBJ2-3
d_call: NA
v_call: TRBV15
cdr3_aa: CATSRESRGGADTQYF
cdr3_nt: TGTGCCACCAGCAGAGAGAGCAGGGGTGGAGCAGATACGCAGTATTTT

clone_size: many
j_call: TRBJ2-5
d_call: NA
v_call: TRBV6-5
cdr3_aa: CASSYRVRETQYF
cdr3_nt: TGTGCCAGCAGTTACAGGGTCCGAGAGACCCAGTACTTC

clone_size: few
j_call: TRBJ1-2
d_call: NA
v_call: TRBV14
cdr3_aa: CASSQYGGRRPNYGYTF
cdr3_nt: TGTGCCAGCAGCCAATACGGAGGACGCCGCCCCAACTATGGCTACACCTTC

clone_size: few
j_call: TRBJ1-1
d_call: NA
v_call: TRBV20-1
cdr3_aa: CSASRGANPEAFF
cdr3_nt: TGCAGTGCCAGTCGGGGGGCGAACCCTGAAGCTTTCTTT

clone_size: few
j_call: TRBJ1-2
d_call: NA
v_call: TRBV3-1
cdr3_aa: CASSQDLGLFDGYTF
cdr3_nt: TGTGCCAGCAGCCAAGATCTTGGCCTATTCGATGGCTACACCTTC

clone_size: NA
j_call: TRBJ2-7
d_call: NA
v_call: TRBV5-1
cdr3_aa: CASSPGDTHPLHEQYF
cdr3_nt: TGCGCCAGCAGCCCGGGGGACACTCATCCTTTACACGAGCAGTACTTC